This T cell receptor beta chain appears in the sequencing data of a study of CD8 T cells in ankylosing spondylitis. Findings and limits, study-wide: Reportedly, matched ankylosing spondylitis synovial fluid was significantly enriched for disease-linked clones.

Concerning this clonotype: Antigen unknown.

Each CDR3 protein gets one entry after TCRdb re-called the 5' RACE reads with MiXCR. Among fewer than 250,000 distinct CDR3 sequences listed, 10% were seen once. Germline V lookup: CDR1 LNHDA, CDR2 SQIVND (reference sequence). The CDR3 covers 14 residues. Trimming removed 6 bases at V and 3 bases at J, with 15 bases between. The TCR was taken from a male donor with ankylosing spondylitis or in good health (not recorded which). Sequencing input: blood, either unsorted or a sorted T cell fraction (not recorded which). The gene calls are TRBV19 and TRBJ2-7; no definite D call. The CDR3 DNA reads TGTGCCAGTAGCCCCCCGGAGCCCTTCTACGAGCAGTACTTC. Protein product: CASSPPEPFYEQYF. Together with reference TRBV19 and TRBJ2-7, the CDR3 gives the full variable domain: DGGITQSPKYLFRKEGQNVTLSCEQNLNHDAMYWYRQDPGQGLRLIYYSQIVNDFQKGDIAEGYSVSREKKESFPLTVTSAQKNPTAFYLCASSPPEPFYEQYFGPGTRLTVT.